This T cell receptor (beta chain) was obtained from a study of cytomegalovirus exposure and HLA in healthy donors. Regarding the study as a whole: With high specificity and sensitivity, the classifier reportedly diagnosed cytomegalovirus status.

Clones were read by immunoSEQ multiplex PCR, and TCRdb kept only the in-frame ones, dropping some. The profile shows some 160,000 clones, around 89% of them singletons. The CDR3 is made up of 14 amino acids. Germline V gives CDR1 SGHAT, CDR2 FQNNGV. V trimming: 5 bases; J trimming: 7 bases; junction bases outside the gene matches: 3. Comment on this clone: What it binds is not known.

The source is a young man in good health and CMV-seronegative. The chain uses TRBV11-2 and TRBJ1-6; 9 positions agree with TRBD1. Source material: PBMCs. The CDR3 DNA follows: TGTGCCAGCAGCCTGGGGACAGGGAATTCACCCCTCCACTTT. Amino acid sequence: CASSLGTGNSPLHF.